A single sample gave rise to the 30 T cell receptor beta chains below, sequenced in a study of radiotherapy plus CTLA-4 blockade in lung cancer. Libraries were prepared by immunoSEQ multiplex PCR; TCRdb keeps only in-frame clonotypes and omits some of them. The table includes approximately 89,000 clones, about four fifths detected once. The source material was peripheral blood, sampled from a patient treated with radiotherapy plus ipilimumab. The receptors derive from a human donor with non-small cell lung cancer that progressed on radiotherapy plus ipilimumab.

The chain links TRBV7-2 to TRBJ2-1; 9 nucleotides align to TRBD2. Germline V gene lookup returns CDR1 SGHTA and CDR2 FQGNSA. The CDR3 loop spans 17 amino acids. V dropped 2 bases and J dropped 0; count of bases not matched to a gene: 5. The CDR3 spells CASSLRTSVSSYNEQFF. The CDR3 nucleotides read TGTGCCAGCAGCTTACGGACTAGCGTTAGCTCCTACAATGAGCAGTTCTTC.

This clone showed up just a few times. CDR3 protein: CASSWMNTIYF. In DNA, the CDR3 is TGTGCCAGCAGTTGGATGAACACCATATATTTT. This chain joins TRBV6-5 and TRBJ1-3; D gene uncertain. Trimming left V 4 bases short and J 7 bases short, with 5 bases between. Germline lookup yields CDR1 MNHEY and CDR2 SVGAGI. The CDR3 runs 11 residues.

For the CDR3, the DNA is TGTGCCAGCCGGAAACAGGGGATTATAGGCTACACCTTC. Translation: CASRKQGIIGYTF. V and J are TRBV28 and TRBJ1-2; 7 positions agree with TRBD1. Looked up from germline, CDR1 is MDHEN and CDR2 is SYDVKM. Trimming removed 8 bases from V and 8 bases from J; junction bases left unmatched: 11. There are 13 residues in the CDR3.

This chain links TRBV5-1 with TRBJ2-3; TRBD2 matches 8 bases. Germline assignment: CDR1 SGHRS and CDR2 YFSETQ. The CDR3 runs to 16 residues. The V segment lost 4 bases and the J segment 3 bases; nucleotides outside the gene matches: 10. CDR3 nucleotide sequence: TGCGCCAGCAGCCAGGAAACGGGAGGGGCGACAGATACGCAGTATTTT. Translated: CASSQETGGATDTQYF.

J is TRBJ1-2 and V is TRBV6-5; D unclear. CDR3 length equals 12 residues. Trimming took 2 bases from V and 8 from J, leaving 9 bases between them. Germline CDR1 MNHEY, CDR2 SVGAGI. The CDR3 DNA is TGTGCCAGCAGTTACGTGCGAGGGGGCTACACCTTC. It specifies CASSYVRGGYTF.

CDR3: CASSLSRLAYEQYF. DNA of the CDR3: TGTGCCAGCAGTTTATCGAGGTTAGCCTACGAGCAGTACTTC. This chain joins TRBV27 and TRBJ2-7; D uncertain. Germline V gives CDR1 MNHEY, CDR2 SMNVEV (reference sequence). This CDR3 region has 14 residues. Trimming removed 0 bases at V and 2 bases at J, with 8 bases between.

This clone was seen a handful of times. CDR3 DNA: TGCGCCAGCAGCCAAGGAGGACAGATCACTGAAGCTTTCTTT. Encoded protein: CASSQGGQITEAFF. V gene TRBV4-1 combines with J gene TRBJ1-1, with a possible D match to TRBD1 (6 bases). CDR1 MGHRA and CDR2 YSYEKL come from the germline V gene. Trimming removed 1 base from V and 4 bases from J, with 10 bases in between. The length of the CDR3 is 14 residues.

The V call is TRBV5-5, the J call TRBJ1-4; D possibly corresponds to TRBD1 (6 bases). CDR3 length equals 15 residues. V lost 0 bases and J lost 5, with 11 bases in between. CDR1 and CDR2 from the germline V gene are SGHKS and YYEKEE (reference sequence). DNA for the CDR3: TGTGCCAGCAGCTTGGTACAGGGAGGAAATGAAAAACTGTTTTTT. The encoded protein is CASSLVQGGNEKLFF.

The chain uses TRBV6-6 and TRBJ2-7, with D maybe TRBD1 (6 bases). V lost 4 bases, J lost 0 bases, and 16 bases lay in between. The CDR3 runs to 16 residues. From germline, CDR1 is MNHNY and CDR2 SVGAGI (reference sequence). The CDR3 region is CASSSSQGAGSYEQYF. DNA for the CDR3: TGTGCCAGCAGTTCTTCACAGGGTGCAGGCTCCTACGAGCAGTACTTC.

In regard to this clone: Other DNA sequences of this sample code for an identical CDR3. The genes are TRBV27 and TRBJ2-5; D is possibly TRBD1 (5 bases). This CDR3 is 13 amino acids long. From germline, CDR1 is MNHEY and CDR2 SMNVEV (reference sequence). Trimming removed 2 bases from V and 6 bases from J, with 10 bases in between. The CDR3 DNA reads TGTGCCAGCAGTTTAGGTCAGGGCCAGACCCAGTACTTC. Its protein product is CASSLGQGQTQYF.

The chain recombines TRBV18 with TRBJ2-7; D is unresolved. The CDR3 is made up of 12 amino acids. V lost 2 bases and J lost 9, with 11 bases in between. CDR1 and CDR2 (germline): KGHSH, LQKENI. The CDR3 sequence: CASSPAQGWQYF. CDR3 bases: TGTGCCAGCTCACCAGCCCAAGGGTGGCAGTACTTC.

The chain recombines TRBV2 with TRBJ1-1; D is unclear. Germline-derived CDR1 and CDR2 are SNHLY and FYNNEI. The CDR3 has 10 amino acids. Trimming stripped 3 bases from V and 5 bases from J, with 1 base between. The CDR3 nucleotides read TGTGCCAGCAGTGAGACTGAAGCTTTCTTT. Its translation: CASSETEAFF.

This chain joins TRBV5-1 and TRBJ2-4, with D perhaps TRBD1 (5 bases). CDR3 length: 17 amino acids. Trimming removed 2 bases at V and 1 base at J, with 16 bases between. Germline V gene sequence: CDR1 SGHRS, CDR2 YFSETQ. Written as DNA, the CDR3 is TGCGCCAGCAGCTTTAGGGGCGAGGCTAGGGCCAAAAACATTCAGTACTTC. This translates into CASSFRGEARAKNIQYF.

Written as DNA, the CDR3 is TGTGCCAGCAGCTACGTTGATTCGGGGACTGAAGCTTTCTTT. Translation: CASSYVDSGTEAFF. The genes are TRBV7-9 and TRBJ1-1; no reliable D call. Trimming removed 4 bases at V and 5 bases at J, with 14 bases between. Per the germline V gene, CDR1 is SEHNR and CDR2 is FQNEAQ (reference sequence). The CDR3 has 14 residues.

The CDR3 here is CASSPGGRIYGYTF. The CDR3 nucleotides are TGTGCCAGCAGCCCAGGGGGGCGGATCTATGGCTACACCTTC. The chain combines TRBV7-2 with TRBJ1-2; 7 nucleotides agree with TRBD1. CDR1 SGHTA and CDR2 FQGNSA come from the germline V gene. V lost 5 bases, J lost 4 bases, and 7 bases stayed unmatched. This CDR3 is built from 14 residues.

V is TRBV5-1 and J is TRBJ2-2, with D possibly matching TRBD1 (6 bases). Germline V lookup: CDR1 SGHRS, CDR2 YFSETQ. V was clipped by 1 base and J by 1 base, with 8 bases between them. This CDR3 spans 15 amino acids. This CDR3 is CASSLRQENTGELFF. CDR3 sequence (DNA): TGCGCCAGCAGCTTGAGACAGGAGAACACCGGGGAGCTGTTTTTT. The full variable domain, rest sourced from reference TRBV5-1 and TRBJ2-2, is KAGVTQTPRYLIKTRGQQVTLSCSPISGHRSVSWYQQTPGQGLQFLFEYFSETQRNKGNFPGRFSGRQFSNSRSEMNVSTLELGDSALYLCASSLRQENTGELFFGEGSRLTVL.

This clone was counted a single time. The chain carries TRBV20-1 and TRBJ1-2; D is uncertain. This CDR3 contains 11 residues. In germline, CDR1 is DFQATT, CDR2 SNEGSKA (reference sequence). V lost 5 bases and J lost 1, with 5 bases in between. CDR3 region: CSAYNNYGYTF. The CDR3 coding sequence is TGCAGTGCTTACAATAACTATGGCTACACCTTC.

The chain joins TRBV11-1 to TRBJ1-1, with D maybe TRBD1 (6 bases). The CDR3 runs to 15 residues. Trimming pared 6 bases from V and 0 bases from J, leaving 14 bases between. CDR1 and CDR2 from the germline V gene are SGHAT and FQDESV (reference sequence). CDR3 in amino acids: CASSYGDRMNTEAFF. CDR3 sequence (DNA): TGTGCCAGCAGTTACGGCGACAGGATGAACACTGAAGCTTTCTTT.

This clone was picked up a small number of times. The CDR3 coding sequence is TGTGCCAGCAGCCCAGCCGGGACCGGCTATGGCTACACCTTC. This encodes CASSPAGTGYGYTF. The rearrangement uses TRBV7-2 and TRBJ1-2, with D possibly matching TRBD1 (5 bases). The V gene's germline CDR1 is SGHTA and CDR2 FQGNSA. This CDR3 spans 14 amino acids. Trimming shortened V by 5 bases and J by 4 bases, and 14 bases separated the two germline ends.

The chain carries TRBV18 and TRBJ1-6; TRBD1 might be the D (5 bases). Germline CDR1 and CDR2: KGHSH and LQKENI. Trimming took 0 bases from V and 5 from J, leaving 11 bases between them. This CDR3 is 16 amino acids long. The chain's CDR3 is CASSPPAGGDNSPLHF. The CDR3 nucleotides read TGTGCCAGCTCACCACCGGCGGGAGGGGATAATTCACCCCTCCACTTT.

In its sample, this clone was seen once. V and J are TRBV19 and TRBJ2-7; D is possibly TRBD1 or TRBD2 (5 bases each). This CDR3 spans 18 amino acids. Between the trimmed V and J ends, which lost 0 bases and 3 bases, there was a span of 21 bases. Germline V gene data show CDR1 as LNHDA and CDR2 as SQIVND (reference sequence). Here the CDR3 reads CASSIETGPGPIFYEQYF. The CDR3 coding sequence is TGTGCCAGTAGTATAGAAACGGGACCGGGACCGATATTCTACGAGCAGTACTTC.

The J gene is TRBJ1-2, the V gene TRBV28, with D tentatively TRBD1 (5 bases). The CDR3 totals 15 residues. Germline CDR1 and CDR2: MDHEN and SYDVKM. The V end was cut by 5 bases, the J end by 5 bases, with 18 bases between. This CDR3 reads CASSGRRGAGYGYTF. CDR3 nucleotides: TGTGCCAGCAGTGGCCGGAGGGGCGCAGGGTATGGCTACACCTTC.

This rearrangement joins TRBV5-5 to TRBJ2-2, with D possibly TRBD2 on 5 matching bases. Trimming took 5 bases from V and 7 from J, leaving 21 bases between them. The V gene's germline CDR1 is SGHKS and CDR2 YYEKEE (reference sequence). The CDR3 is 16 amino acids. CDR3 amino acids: CASSWELTLDLGELFF. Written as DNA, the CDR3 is TGTGCCAGCAGTTGGGAGTTGACCCTCGACCTCGGGGAGCTGTTTTTT. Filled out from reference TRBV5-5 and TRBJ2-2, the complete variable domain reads DAGVTQSPTHLIKTRGQQVTLRCSPISGHKSVSWYQQVLGQGPQFIFQYYEKEERGRGNFPDRFSARQFPNYSSELNVNALLLGDSALYLCASSWELTLDLGELFFGEGSRLTVL.

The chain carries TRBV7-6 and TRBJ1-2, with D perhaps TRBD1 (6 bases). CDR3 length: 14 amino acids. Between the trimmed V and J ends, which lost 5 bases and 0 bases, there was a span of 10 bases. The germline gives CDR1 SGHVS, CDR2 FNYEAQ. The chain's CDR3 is CASSPRTANYGYTF. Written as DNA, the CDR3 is TGTGCCAGCAGCCCGAGGACAGCTAACTATGGCTACACCTTC.

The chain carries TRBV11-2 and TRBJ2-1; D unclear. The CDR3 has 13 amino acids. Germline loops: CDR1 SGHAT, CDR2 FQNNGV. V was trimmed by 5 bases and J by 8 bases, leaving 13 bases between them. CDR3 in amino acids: CASSPPNGYEQFF. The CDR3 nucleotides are TGTGCCAGCAGCCCCCCCAACGGATATGAGCAGTTCTTC.

CDR3 region: CASSSRDLSEQFF. CDR3 sequence (DNA): TGTGCCAGCAGCAGCCGGGACTTAAGTGAGCAGTTCTTC. The chain recombines TRBV9 with TRBJ2-1; tentative D call: TRBD2 (6 bases). CDR1 is SGDLS and CDR2 is YYNGEE in the germline V gene. V shed 4 bases and J shed 9 bases, with 14 bases lying between them. The CDR3 has 13 amino acids.

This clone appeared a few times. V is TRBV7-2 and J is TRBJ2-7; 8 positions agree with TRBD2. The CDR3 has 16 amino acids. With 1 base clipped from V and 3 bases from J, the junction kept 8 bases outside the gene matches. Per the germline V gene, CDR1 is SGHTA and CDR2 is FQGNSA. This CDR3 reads CASSLGGGGGIYEQYF. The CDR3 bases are TGTGCCAGCAGCTTAGGAGGTGGCGGGGGGATCTACGAGCAGTACTTC.

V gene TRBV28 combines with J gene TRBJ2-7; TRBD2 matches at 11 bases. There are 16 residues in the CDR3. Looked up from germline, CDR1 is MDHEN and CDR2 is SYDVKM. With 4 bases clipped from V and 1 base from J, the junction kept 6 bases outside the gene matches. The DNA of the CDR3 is TGTGCCAGCAGTTCTCCTAGCGGGGGGCCTTCCTACGAGCAGTACTTC. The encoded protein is CASSSPSGGPSYEQYF.

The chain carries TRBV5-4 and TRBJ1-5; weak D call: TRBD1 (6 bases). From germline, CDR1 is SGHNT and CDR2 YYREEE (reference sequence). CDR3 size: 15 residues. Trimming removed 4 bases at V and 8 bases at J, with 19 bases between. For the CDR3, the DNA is TGTGCCAGCAGCGCAGGACAGTGGGCCGGCGAGCCCCAGCATTTT. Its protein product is CASSAGQWAGEPQHF.

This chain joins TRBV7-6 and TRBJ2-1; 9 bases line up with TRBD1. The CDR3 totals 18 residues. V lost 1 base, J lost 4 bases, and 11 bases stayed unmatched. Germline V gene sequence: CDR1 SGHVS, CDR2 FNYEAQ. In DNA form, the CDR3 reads TGTGCCAGCAGCTTAGGGGTAGGCGGGACAGGGATTTACAATGAGCAGTTCTTC. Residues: CASSLGVGGTGIYNEQFF.